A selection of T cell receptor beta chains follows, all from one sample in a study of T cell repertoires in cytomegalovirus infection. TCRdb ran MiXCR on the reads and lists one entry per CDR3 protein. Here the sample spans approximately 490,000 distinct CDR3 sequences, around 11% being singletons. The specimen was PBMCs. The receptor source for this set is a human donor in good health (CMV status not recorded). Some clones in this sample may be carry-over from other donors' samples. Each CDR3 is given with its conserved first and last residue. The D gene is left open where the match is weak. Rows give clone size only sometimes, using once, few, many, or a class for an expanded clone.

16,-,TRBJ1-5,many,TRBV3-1,CASSPSGRQVAQPQHF
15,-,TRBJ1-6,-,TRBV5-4,CASSSGQIPNSPLHF
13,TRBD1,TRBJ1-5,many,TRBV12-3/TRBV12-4,CASSYPGGQPQHF
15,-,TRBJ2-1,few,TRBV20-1,CSAREISLPPNEQFF
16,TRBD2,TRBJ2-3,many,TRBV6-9,CANLAGEAPCTDTQYF
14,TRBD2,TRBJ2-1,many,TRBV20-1,CSALGTSVYNEQFF
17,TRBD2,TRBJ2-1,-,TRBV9,CASSVTFGTSSSNEQFF
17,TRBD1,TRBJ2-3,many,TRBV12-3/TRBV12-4,CASSLVGNTRGTDTQYF
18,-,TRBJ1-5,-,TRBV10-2,CASSTWGTSQLGLRPQHF
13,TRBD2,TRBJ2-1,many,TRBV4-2,CASSRLARNEQFF
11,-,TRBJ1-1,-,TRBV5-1,CASRGGSEAFF
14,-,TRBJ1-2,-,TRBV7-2,CVRSLAPRSTWDTF
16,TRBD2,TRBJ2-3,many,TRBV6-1,CATTPGASGYTDTQYF
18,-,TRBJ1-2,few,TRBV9,CASSVAGAGAHHGYGYTF
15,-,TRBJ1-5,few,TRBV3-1,CASSQYGEGNQPQHF
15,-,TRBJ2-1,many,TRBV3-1,CASSPQARGSNEQFF
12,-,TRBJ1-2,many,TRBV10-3,CAISGGGSGYTF